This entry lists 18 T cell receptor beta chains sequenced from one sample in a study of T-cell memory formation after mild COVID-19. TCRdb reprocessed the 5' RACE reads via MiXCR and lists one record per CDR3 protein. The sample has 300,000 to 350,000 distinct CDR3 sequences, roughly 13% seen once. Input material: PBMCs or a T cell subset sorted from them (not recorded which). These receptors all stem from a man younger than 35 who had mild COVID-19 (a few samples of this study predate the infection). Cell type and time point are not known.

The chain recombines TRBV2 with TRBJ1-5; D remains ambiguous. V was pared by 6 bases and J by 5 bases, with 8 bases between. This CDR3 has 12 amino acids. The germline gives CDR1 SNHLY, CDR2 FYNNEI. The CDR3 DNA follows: TGTGCCAGCAGCGGAGATGATCAGCCCCAGCATTTT. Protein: CASSGDDQPQHF.

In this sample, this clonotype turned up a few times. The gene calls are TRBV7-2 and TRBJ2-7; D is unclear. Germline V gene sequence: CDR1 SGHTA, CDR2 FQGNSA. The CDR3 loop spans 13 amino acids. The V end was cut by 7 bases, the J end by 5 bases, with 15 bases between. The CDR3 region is CASTLTLLNEQYF. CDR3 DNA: TGTGCCAGCACCCTGACCCTACTCAACGAGCAGTACTTC.

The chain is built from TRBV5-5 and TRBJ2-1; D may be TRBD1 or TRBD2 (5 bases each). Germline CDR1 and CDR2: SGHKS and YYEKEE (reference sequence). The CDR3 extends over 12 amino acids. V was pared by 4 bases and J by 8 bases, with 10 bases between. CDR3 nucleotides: TGTGCCAGCAGCGGATTGGGGGATGAGCAGTTCTTC. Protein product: CASSGLGDEQFF. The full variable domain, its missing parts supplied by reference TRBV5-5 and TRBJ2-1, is DAGVTQSPTHLIKTRGQQVTLRCSPISGHKSVSWYQQVLGQGPQFIFQYYEKEERGRGNFPDRFSARQFPNYSSELNVNALLLGDSALYLCASSGLGDEQFFGPGTRLTVL.

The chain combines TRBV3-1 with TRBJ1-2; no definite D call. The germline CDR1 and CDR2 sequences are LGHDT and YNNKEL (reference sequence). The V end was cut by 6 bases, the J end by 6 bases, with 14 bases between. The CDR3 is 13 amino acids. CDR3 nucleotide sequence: TGTGCCAGCAGGTCGCCTTTGGGCCATGGCTACACCTTC. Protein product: CASRSPLGHGYTF. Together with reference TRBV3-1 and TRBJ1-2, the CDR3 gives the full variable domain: DTAVSQTPKYLVTQMGNDKSIKCEQNLGHDTMYWYKQDSKKFLKIMFSYNNKELIINETVPNRFSPKSPDKAHLNLHINSLELGDSAVYFCASRSPLGHGYTFGSGTRLTVV.

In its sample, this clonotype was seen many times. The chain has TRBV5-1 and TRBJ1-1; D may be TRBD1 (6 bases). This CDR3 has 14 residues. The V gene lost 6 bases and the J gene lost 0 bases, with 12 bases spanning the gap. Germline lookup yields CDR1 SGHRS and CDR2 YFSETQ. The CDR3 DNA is TGCGCCAGCAATCAGGGGCGTATGAACACTGAAGCTTTCTTT. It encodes CASNQGRMNTEAFF.

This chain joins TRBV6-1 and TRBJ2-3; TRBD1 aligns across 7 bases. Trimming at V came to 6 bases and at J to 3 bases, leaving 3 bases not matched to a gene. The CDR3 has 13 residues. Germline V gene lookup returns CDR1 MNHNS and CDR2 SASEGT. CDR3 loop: CASRKGQTDTQYF. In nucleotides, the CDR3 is TGTGCCAGCAGGAAGGGACAGACAGATACGCAGTATTTT.

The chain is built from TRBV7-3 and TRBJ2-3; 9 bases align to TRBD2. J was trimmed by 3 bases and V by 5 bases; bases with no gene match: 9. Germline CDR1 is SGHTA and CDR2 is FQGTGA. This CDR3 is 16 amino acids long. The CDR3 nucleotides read TGTGCCAGCAGCCAAGGACCAGCGGGGGGTACAGATACGCAGTATTTT. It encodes CASSQGPAGGTDTQYF. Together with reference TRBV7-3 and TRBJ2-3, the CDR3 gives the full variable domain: GAGVSQTPSNKVTEKGKYVELRCDPISGHTALYWYRQSLGQGPEFLIYFQGTGAADDSGLPNDRFFAVRPEGSVSTLKIQRTERGDSAVYLCASSQGPAGGTDTQYFGPGTRLTVL.

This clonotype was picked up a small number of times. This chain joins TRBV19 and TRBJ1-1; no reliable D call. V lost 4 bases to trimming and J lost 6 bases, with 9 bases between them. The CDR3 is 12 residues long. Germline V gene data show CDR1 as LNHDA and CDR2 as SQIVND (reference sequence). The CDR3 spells CASSRIGAEAFF. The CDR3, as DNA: TGTGCCAGTAGTAGGATTGGGGCTGAAGCTTTCTTT.

The CDR3 DNA follows: TGCAGTGCTAGGAGAGGGGCCAAAAACATTCAGTACTTC. Protein sequence: CSARRGAKNIQYF. The chain employs TRBV20-1 and TRBJ2-4, with a weak D call TRBD2 (5 bases). V lost 3 bases and J lost 1, with 7 bases in between. From germline, CDR1 is DFQATT and CDR2 SNEGSKA (reference sequence). This CDR3 has 13 amino acids.

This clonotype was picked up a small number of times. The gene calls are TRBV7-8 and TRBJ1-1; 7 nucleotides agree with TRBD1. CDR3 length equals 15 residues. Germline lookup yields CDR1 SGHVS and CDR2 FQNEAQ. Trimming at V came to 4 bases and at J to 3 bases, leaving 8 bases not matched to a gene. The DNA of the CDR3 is TGTGCCAGCAGCTCCTTTGACAGGGCCGACACTGAAGCTTTCTTT. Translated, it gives CASSSFDRADTEAFF.

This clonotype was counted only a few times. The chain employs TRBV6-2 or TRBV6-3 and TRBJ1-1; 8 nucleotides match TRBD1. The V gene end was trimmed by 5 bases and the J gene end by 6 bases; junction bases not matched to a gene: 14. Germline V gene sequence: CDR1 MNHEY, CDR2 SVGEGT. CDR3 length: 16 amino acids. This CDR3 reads CASSPFKPTGGAEAFF. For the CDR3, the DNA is TGTGCCAGCAGTCCTTTTAAGCCCACAGGGGGAGCTGAAGCTTTCTTT.

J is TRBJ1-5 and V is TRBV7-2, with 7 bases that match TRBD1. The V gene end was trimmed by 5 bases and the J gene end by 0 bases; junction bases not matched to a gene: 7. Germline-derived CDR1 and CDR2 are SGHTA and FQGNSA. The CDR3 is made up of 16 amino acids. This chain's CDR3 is CASSPRTGHSNQPQHF. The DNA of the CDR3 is TGTGCCAGCAGCCCACGGACAGGACATAGCAATCAGCCCCAGCATTTT.

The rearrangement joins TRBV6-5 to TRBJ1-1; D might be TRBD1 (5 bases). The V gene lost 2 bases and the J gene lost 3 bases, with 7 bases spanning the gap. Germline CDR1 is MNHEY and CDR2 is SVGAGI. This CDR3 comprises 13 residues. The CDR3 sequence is CASSYVQDTEAFF. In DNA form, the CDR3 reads TGTGCCAGCAGTTACGTACAGGACACTGAAGCTTTCTTT.

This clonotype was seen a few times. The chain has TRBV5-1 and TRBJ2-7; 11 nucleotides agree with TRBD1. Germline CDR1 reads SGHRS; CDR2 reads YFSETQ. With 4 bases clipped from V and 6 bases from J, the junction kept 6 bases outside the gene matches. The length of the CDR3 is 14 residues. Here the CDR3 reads CASSRTGGGSEQYF. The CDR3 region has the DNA TGCGCCAGCAGCAGGACAGGGGGCGGCTCCGAGCAGTACTTC.

In nucleotides, the CDR3 is TGTGCCATCAGTGGACCAGAGAACACCGGGGAGCTGTTTTTT. It translates to CAISGPENTGELFF. The rearrangement links TRBV10-3 to TRBJ2-2; D call uncertain. The CDR3 runs 14 residues. CDR1 ENHRY and CDR2 SYGVKD come from the germline V gene. Deletions cut 4 bases from V and 1 base from J, with 7 bases between.

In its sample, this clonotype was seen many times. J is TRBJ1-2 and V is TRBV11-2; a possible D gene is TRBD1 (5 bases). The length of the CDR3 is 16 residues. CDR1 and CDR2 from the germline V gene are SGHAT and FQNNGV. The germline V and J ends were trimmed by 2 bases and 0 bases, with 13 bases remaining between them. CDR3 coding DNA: TGTGCCAGCAGCTTAATTCAATGGGGCGCTAACTATGGCTACACCTTC. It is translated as CASSLIQWGANYGYTF.

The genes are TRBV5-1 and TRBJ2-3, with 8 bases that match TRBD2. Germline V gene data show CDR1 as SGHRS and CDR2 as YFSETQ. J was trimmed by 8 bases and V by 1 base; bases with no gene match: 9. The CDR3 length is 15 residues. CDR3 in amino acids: CASSLLREVARTQYF. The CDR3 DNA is TGCGCCAGCAGCTTGTTGCGGGAGGTGGCACGTACGCAGTATTTT.

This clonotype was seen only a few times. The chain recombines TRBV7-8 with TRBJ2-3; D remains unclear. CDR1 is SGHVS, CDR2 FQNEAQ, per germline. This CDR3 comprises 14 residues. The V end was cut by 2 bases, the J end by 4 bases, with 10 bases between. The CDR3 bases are TGTGCCAGCAGCTTACGAGTGACCCCAGATACGCAGTATTTT. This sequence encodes CASSLRVTPDTQYF.